This T cell receptor beta chain emerged from a study of metastatic and nonmetastatic thyroid tumors. Study as a whole: Both malignant and benign thyroid patients supplied peripheral blood and tumor or nodule tissue samples, across which the repertoires of these patients were then compared. Notes on the study in general: Reported TCR beta diversity, measured in blood and tumor, was significantly higher for malignant thyroid tumors than for benign nodules.

TCRdb recomputed clones from the PCR reads via MiXCR. The sample shows approximately 25,000 clones, around 14% of them seen only once. As for this clone: As yet, its antigen is unknown.

Germline lookup yields CDR1 MRHNA and CDR2 SNTAGT. The CDR3 sequence is 12 residues long. Trimming pared 0 bases from V and 10 bases from J, leaving 7 bases between. Thyroid surgery was preceded by no treatment in any patient. This sequence originates from a male donor with papillary thyroid cancer or a benign thyroid nodule (not recorded which). Some clones in this sample may be carry-over from other donors' samples. Sequenced input: blood. The chain has TRBV6-4 and TRBJ2-1; no definite D call. CDR3 amino acids: CASSDSNVEQFF. The CDR3 DNA follows: TGTGCCAGCAGTGACTCGAACGTGGAGCAGTTCTTC.